This T cell receptor (beta chain) was retrieved from a study of blood T cell repertoires in COVID-19. Study in general: Collection of acute and convalescent COVID-19 samples took place in the United States, Italy and Spain. Sample material is recorded as cDNA or gDNA derived from T cells, B-cell-depleted T cells, or PBMCs.

CDR3 size: 16 residues. Trimming removed 4 bases from V and 4 bases from J; junction bases left unmatched: 5. In germline, CDR1 is SEHNR, CDR2 FQNEAQ (reference sequence). In the study's own analysis: Reference gene primer amplification gave estimated nucleated cell counts. This table comes from immunoSEQ multiplex PCR, and its TCRdb copy is limited to in-frame clones, with some not included. V and J calls and clone size are given by that table; D and trimming were obtained from the DNA. The sample includes 140,000 to 150,000 clones, around 84% of them seen just once. The chain couples TRBV7-9 to TRBJ1-6, with 9 bases fitting TRBD1. The sample taken for sequencing was peripheral blood. The receptor comes from a man aged 60 to 75 with active or convalescent COVID-19. This chain's CDR3 is CASSYTGGNYNSPLHF. The DNA of the CDR3 is TGTGCCAGCAGCTACACAGGGGGCAATTATAATTCACCCCTCCACTTT.